This T cell receptor (beta chain) was sequenced for a study of post-analysis software for immune sequencing data. About this clonotype: What it binds is unknown.

Every TCR beta cDNA library bore unique molecular identifiers. TCRdb recomputed calls from the PCR reads with MiXCR, one row per CDR3 protein. The data hold roughly 540,000 distinct CDR3 sequences, with around a third observed a single time. Germline-derived CDR1 and CDR2 are DFQATT and SNEGSKA (reference sequence). The CDR3 is 15 residues long. V lost 3 bases and J lost 3; bases outside the gene matches: 6. Whole-study findings and limits: Four or five TRBV segments were more frequent in patients than controls; TRBV5-6, TRBV5-1 and TRBV20-1 belonged to this group.

This clonotype originated in a girl aged 2 to 17 with multiple sclerosis. J is TRBJ2-3 and V is TRBV20-1, with 10 bases lining up with TRBD2. Sequenced material: blood. CDR3 nucleotide sequence: TGCAGTGCTAGTGAGGGACTAGCGTTTACAGATACGCAGTATTTT. Translated, it gives CSASEGLAFTDTQYF.